This TCR beta chain appears in the sequencing data of a study of blood T cell repertoires in COVID-19. About the study: PBMCs, B-cell-depleted T cells, or T cells provided the cDNA or gDNA that made up the material.

Per germline, CDR1 SGHRS and CDR2 YFSETQ. The CDR3 is 15 residues long. The V gene end was trimmed by 1 base and the J gene end by 5 bases; junction bases not matched to a gene: 3. Original processing methods: Nucleated cell counts were estimated from reference gene primer amplification. Assay used: immunoSEQ multiplex PCR; TCRdb lists only in-frame clones, some missing. The V and J calls and the clone size are those of that table, but D and trimming were determined from the DNA. This sample carries about 100,000 clones, 80% to 95% of them seen once, and the ten largest clones take around 6%. The material sequenced was peripheral blood. The chain carries TRBV5-1 and TRBJ2-7; TRBD2 matches at 13 bases. This TCR derives from a man between 65 and 85 years old with acute or convalescent COVID-19. The CDR3 bases are TGCGCCAGCAGCTTGACTAGCGGGGGGGGCCACGAGCAGTACTTC. Translated, it gives CASSLTSGGGHEQYF.